The rows below give T cell receptor beta chains drawn from one sample of a study of T cell repertoires in cytomegalovirus infection. MiXCR, run by TCRdb on the reads, gives a single entry per CDR3 protein. Of about 130,000 distinct CDR3 sequences in the sample, 7.5% to 9% were seen once. The sequenced sample consisted of PBMCs. Receptors originate from a human donor in good health (CMV status not recorded). Some clones in this sample may be carry-over from other donors' samples. CDR3s include the opening cysteine and the closing phenylalanine or tryptophan. D genes are given only for firm matches. A clone size is listed for some rows: how often the clone was seen (once, few, many), or a class if it is expanded.

abundance: many; v_gene: TRBV6-6; d_gene: NA; j_gene: TRBJ2-3; CDR3nt: TGTGCCAGCAGTTCGAGACGCGGCGGGGGCACAGATACGCAGTATTTT; CDR3aa: CASSSRRGGGTDTQYF
abundance: many; v_gene: TRBV6-1; d_gene: NA; j_gene: TRBJ2-4; CDR3nt: TGTGCCAGCAGTGAAGGCAGTCTAGCCAAAAACATTCAGTACTTC; CDR3aa: CASSEGSLAKNIQYF
abundance: few; v_gene: TRBV20-1; d_gene: NA; j_gene: TRBJ1-6; CDR3nt: TGCAGTGCTAGATCCTCATCGGGACGCTATAATTCACCCCTCCACTTT; CDR3aa: CSARSSSGRYNSPLHF
abundance: many; v_gene: TRBV14; d_gene: TRBD1; j_gene: TRBJ2-7; CDR3nt: TGTGCCAGCAGCGAGGGGACAGGCTATTCCGAGGGCTACGAGCAGTACTTC; CDR3aa: CASSEGTGYSEGYEQYF
abundance: many; v_gene: TRBV7-2; d_gene: TRBD1; j_gene: TRBJ2-2; CDR3nt: TGTGCCAGCAGCGCCGCCCCACAGGGGTTCACCGGGGAGCTGTTTTTT; CDR3aa: CASSAAPQGFTGELFF
abundance: many; v_gene: TRBV7-2; d_gene: NA; j_gene: TRBJ1-5; CDR3nt: TGTGCCAGCAGCTTAGATCGCAATCAGCCCCAGCATTTT; CDR3aa: CASSLDRNQPQHF
abundance: NA; v_gene: TRBV5-1; d_gene: NA; j_gene: TRBJ1-2; CDR3nt: TGCGCCAGCAGCTTTTCAGGGAAGGGCTATGGCTACACCTTC; CDR3aa: CASSFSGKGYGYTF
abundance: few; v_gene: TRBV10-3; d_gene: NA; j_gene: TRBJ2-1; CDR3nt: TGTGCCATCATGAGCGACGACGACAATGAGCAGTTCTTC; CDR3aa: CAIMSDDDNEQFF
abundance: many; v_gene: TRBV7-3; d_gene: TRBD1; j_gene: TRBJ2-2; CDR3nt: TGTGCCAGCAGCTTGGGACAGGGGGTTTACACCGGGGAGCTGTTTTTT; CDR3aa: CASSLGQGVYTGELFF
abundance: few; v_gene: TRBV12-3/TRBV12-4; d_gene: NA; j_gene: TRBJ2-1; CDR3nt: TGTGCCAGCAGTCGTACACAAAACTCCTACAATGAGCAGTTCTTC; CDR3aa: CASSRTQNSYNEQFF
abundance: many; v_gene: TRBV10-3; d_gene: TRBD1; j_gene: TRBJ2-7; CDR3nt: TGTGCCATCAGTGAGTCGCGGGGACAGGACTACGAGCAGTACTTC; CDR3aa: CAISESRGQDYEQYF
abundance: few; v_gene: TRBV20-1; d_gene: NA; j_gene: TRBJ2-1; CDR3nt: TGCAGTGCTAGAGATAGGAGGGCGATCACCTACAATGAGCAGTTCTTC; CDR3aa: CSARDRRAITYNEQFF
abundance: many; v_gene: TRBV6-5; d_gene: NA; j_gene: TRBJ2-1; CDR3nt: TGTGCCAGCAGTTACTCGAGTCTCCCTTACAATGAGCAGTTCTTC; CDR3aa: CASSYSSLPYNEQFF
abundance: many; v_gene: TRBV5-1; d_gene: NA; j_gene: TRBJ2-1; CDR3nt: TGCGCCAGCAGCTCCGGGACACCCTCCTACAATGAGCAGTTCTTC; CDR3aa: CASSSGTPSYNEQFF
abundance: NA; v_gene: TRBV20-1; d_gene: TRBD1; j_gene: TRBJ2-7; CDR3nt: TGCAGTGCTAGCCATCGGGACAGGGGCGTAGGGGAGCAGTACTTC; CDR3aa: CSASHRDRGVGEQYF
abundance: NA; v_gene: TRBV2; d_gene: NA; j_gene: TRBJ1-5; CDR3nt: TGTGCCAGCAGCCCAATTTTGCTTGATCAGCCCCAGCATTTT; CDR3aa: CASSPILLDQPQHF
abundance: many; v_gene: TRBV5-5; d_gene: NA; j_gene: TRBJ1-1; CDR3nt: TGTGCCAGCAGCTTGGGTTCCTGGAACACTGAAGCTTTCTTT; CDR3aa: CASSLGSWNTEAFF
abundance: many; v_gene: TRBV7-2; d_gene: NA; j_gene: TRBJ1-3; CDR3nt: TGTGCCAGCAGCCCCCGGGGCGGTAGCTCTGGAAACACCATATATTTT; CDR3aa: CASSPRGGSSGNTIYF
abundance: NA; v_gene: TRBV20-1; d_gene: TRBD1; j_gene: TRBJ2-7; CDR3nt: TGCAGTGCTGGCAACCCCGGGACAGGGAACGAGCAGTACTTC; CDR3aa: CSAGNPGTGNEQYF
abundance: NA; v_gene: TRBV6-4; d_gene: TRBD2; j_gene: TRBJ2-2; CDR3nt: TGTGCCACCTCTAGCGGGGCCGCCTCCACCGGGGAGCTGTTTTTT; CDR3aa: CATSSGAASTGELFF
abundance: many; v_gene: TRBV5-1; d_gene: TRBD1; j_gene: TRBJ1-2; CDR3nt: TGCGCCAGCAGATGGGGGACAGAGAACGGCTACACCTTC; CDR3aa: CASRWGTENGYTF
abundance: many; v_gene: TRBV7-9; d_gene: TRBD2; j_gene: TRBJ2-2; CDR3nt: TGTGCCAGCAGCCCAACTCCGGGGGGGACCGGGGAGCTGTTTTTT; CDR3aa: CASSPTPGGTGELFF
abundance: NA; v_gene: TRBV14; d_gene: NA; j_gene: TRBJ1-2; CDR3nt: TGTGCCAGCAGCCAAGGGACCCCCTATGGCTACACCTTC; CDR3aa: CASSQGTPYGYTF
abundance: many; v_gene: TRBV4-1; d_gene: NA; j_gene: TRBJ1-1; CDR3nt: TGCGCCAGCTTGGGGTTCACTGAAGCTTTCTTT; CDR3aa: CASLGFTEAFF
abundance: many; v_gene: TRBV25-1; d_gene: NA; j_gene: TRBJ1-1; CDR3nt: TGTGCCAGCAGTGAAAAGACCACTTGGACAGCCACTGAAGCTTTCTTT; CDR3aa: CASSEKTTWTATEAFF
abundance: many; v_gene: TRBV12-3/TRBV12-4; d_gene: NA; j_gene: TRBJ2-7; CDR3nt: TGTGCCAGCAGTTTATTAACGGGGGGCGGTGAGCAGTACTTC; CDR3aa: CASSLLTGGGEQYF
abundance: many; v_gene: TRBV7-2; d_gene: NA; j_gene: TRBJ2-1; CDR3nt: TGTGCCAGCAGCTTAGCTAGAGAGTACAATGAGCAGTTCTTC; CDR3aa: CASSLAREYNEQFF
abundance: many; v_gene: TRBV28; d_gene: TRBD2; j_gene: TRBJ2-1; CDR3nt: TGTGCCAGCTGTCGACGGACGGGGGGTGGTTGGGATGAGCAGTTCTTC; CDR3aa: CASCRRTGGGWDEQFF
abundance: many; v_gene: TRBV7-7; d_gene: NA; j_gene: TRBJ2-7; CDR3nt: TGTGCCAGCAGCCTCGGAACAGGCCTATACTACGAGCAGTACTTC; CDR3aa: CASSLGTGLYYEQYF
abundance: many; v_gene: TRBV7-2; d_gene: NA; j_gene: TRBJ1-2; CDR3nt: TGTGCCAGCAGCTTAGGATGGCCAGGCAACTATGGCTACACCTTC; CDR3aa: CASSLGWPGNYGYTF
abundance: many; v_gene: TRBV11-3; d_gene: NA; j_gene: TRBJ2-2; CDR3nt: TGTGCCAGCAGCTTAGGAACCAGTGAGGGCGGGGAGCTGTTTTTT; CDR3aa: CASSLGTSEGGELFF
abundance: many; v_gene: TRBV5-1; d_gene: NA; j_gene: TRBJ1-1; CDR3nt: TGCGCCAGCAGCTGGACTAGGGGAACTGAAGCTTTCTTT; CDR3aa: CASSWTRGTEAFF
abundance: many; v_gene: TRBV7-9; d_gene: TRBD2; j_gene: TRBJ2-3; CDR3nt: TGTGCCAGCAGGAAAGGGATGGTAGCGGGGGGCACAGATACGCAGTATTTT; CDR3aa: CASRKGMVAGGTDTQYF
abundance: NA; v_gene: TRBV30; d_gene: NA; j_gene: TRBJ1-1; CDR3nt: TGTGCCTGGAGTGCTGACTTTGAAGCTTTCTTT; CDR3aa: CAWSADFEAFF
abundance: many; v_gene: TRBV20-1; d_gene: TRBD1; j_gene: TRBJ1-5; CDR3nt: TGCAGTGCTAGAGTTGGGACAGCAAATCAGCCCCAGCATTTT; CDR3aa: CSARVGTANQPQHF
abundance: NA; v_gene: TRBV20-1; d_gene: NA; j_gene: TRBJ2-3; CDR3nt: TGCAGTGCAATAGCCACGGGCTCCCAAGACCCAGATACGCAGTATTTT; CDR3aa: CSAIATGSQDPDTQYF
abundance: many; v_gene: TRBV7-2; d_gene: NA; j_gene: TRBJ2-2; CDR3nt: TGTGCCAGCAGCTTGTTAAGGCCGACCGGGGAGCTGTTTTTT; CDR3aa: CASSLLRPTGELFF
abundance: many; v_gene: TRBV7-2; d_gene: TRBD1; j_gene: TRBJ1-4; CDR3nt: TGTGCCAGCAGCTCCGACAGGGGGCAGGGTGAAAAACTGTTTTTT; CDR3aa: CASSSDRGQGEKLFF
abundance: many; v_gene: TRBV19; d_gene: TRBD1; j_gene: TRBJ2-7; CDR3nt: TGTGCCAGTAGTGGAGGACAGGCTGGCGAGCAGTACTTC; CDR3aa: CASSGGQAGEQYF
abundance: NA; v_gene: TRBV5-1; d_gene: NA; j_gene: TRBJ1-2; CDR3nt: TGCGCCAGCAGCAAAGAGGTCGCTAACTATGGCTACACCTTC; CDR3aa: CASSKEVANYGYTF
abundance: NA; v_gene: TRBV20-1; d_gene: NA; j_gene: TRBJ2-7; CDR3nt: TGCAGTGCTAGAGATCTCTGGGCCTACGAGCAGTACTTC; CDR3aa: CSARDLWAYEQYF
abundance: many; v_gene: TRBV7-3; d_gene: NA; j_gene: TRBJ2-3; CDR3nt: TGTGCCAGCAGCCGCGGACCGAACACAGATACGCAGTATTTT; CDR3aa: CASSRGPNTDTQYF
abundance: many; v_gene: TRBV7-2; d_gene: NA; j_gene: TRBJ1-1; CDR3nt: TGTGCCAGCAGCTCGTTGACAGGACTCACTGAAGCTTTCTTT; CDR3aa: CASSSLTGLTEAFF
abundance: many; v_gene: TRBV5-1; d_gene: NA; j_gene: TRBJ2-7; CDR3nt: TGCGCCAGCAGCTTGGACGGAAGGTCCTACGAGCAGTACTTC; CDR3aa: CASSLDGRSYEQYF
abundance: few; v_gene: TRBV5-4; d_gene: TRBD2; j_gene: TRBJ2-1; CDR3nt: TGTGCCAGCAGAGCTAGCGGGGGGGGATCCTACAATGAGCAGTTCTTC; CDR3aa: CASRASGGGSYNEQFF
abundance: NA; v_gene: TRBV13; d_gene: NA; j_gene: TRBJ1-5; CDR3nt: TGTGCCAGCAGCCGGCAGCAGGGCATCAATCAGCCCCAGCATTTT; CDR3aa: CASSRQQGINQPQHF
abundance: many; v_gene: TRBV7-9; d_gene: NA; j_gene: TRBJ1-1; CDR3nt: TGTGCCAGCAGCTTATTACCGCGTGAAGCTTTCTTT; CDR3aa: CASSLLPREAFF
abundance: NA; v_gene: TRBV7-9; d_gene: TRBD1; j_gene: TRBJ1-2; CDR3nt: TGTGCCAGCAGCTTAACAGGGGCTCAAAGCTATGGCTACACCTTC; CDR3aa: CASSLTGAQSYGYTF
abundance: many; v_gene: TRBV5-5; d_gene: NA; j_gene: TRBJ1-5; CDR3nt: TGTGCCAGCAGCTTGGAAAGTGTGTCCTACAATCAGCCCCAGCATTTT; CDR3aa: CASSLESVSYNQPQHF
abundance: few; v_gene: TRBV7-9; d_gene: NA; j_gene: TRBJ2-3; CDR3nt: TGTGCCAGCAGCTTATACGACACCCAGGGATACGCCAACCAGTATTTT; CDR3aa: CASSLYDTQGYANQYF
abundance: few; v_gene: TRBV30; d_gene: NA; j_gene: TRBJ2-3; CDR3nt: TGTGCCTGGACAGAAGCAGATACGCAGTATTTT; CDR3aa: CAWTEADTQYF
abundance: NA; v_gene: TRBV20-1; d_gene: NA; j_gene: TRBJ1-6; CDR3nt: TGCAGTGCTAGTGATGCGTTCAGGTCCTATAATTCACCCCTCCACTTT; CDR3aa: CSASDAFRSYNSPLHF
abundance: NA; v_gene: TRBV20-1; d_gene: NA; j_gene: TRBJ1-1; CDR3nt: TGCAGTGCCCCAAGGCAGTTGAACACTGAAGCTTTCTTT; CDR3aa: CSAPRQLNTEAFF
abundance: many; v_gene: TRBV7-2; d_gene: NA; j_gene: TRBJ2-7; CDR3nt: TGTGCCAGCAGCTTAGGGGGGGTATCCTACGAGCAGTACTTC; CDR3aa: CASSLGGVSYEQYF
abundance: few; v_gene: TRBV19; d_gene: NA; j_gene: TRBJ2-7; CDR3nt: TGTGCCAGCACGAGGGGACATCCCTACGAGCAGTACTTC; CDR3aa: CASTRGHPYEQYF